The T cell receptor (beta chain) described here comes from a study of regulatory T cells in long-lasting Graves disease. To make TCR beta libraries, researchers used iRepertoire HTBI primers and Arm-PCR of CDR3 regions. TCRdb ran MiXCR on the multiplex PCR reads and lists one entry per CDR3 protein. Found here are under 700,000 distinct CDR3 sequences, approximately 16% of them singletons; the top ten hold approximately 25%. This clonotype was counted a single time. Time point indicated: newly diagnosed GD, antithyroid drugs for less than 3 months. PBMCs were the source of the RNA used for TCR sequencing. Germline V gene data show CDR1 as SGHNT and CDR2 as YYREEE (reference sequence). The V gene lost 5 bases and the J gene lost 8 bases, with 14 bases spanning the gap. The CDR3 totals 14 residues. These sequences were also reported in another study, on T cells in Graves' hyperthyroidism and ophthalmopathy. From that second work: A lack of ophthalmopathy progression within 18 months defined stable Graves' hyperthyroidism.

This chain joins TRBV5-4 and TRBJ1-6; D call uncertain. The specimen comprised peripheral blood mononuclear cells (PBMCs), sampled at new diagnosis, from a patient treated with antithyroid drugs. This sequence originates from a woman aged 35-65 years with Graves disease. The DNA of the CDR3 is TGTGCCAGCAGTCGCGGACCGGGTGATTCACCCCTCCACTTT. This translates into CASSRGPGDSPLHF.